This entry concerns a single T cell receptor beta chain. Its antigen is still unknown. Libraries were prepared by immunoSEQ multiplex PCR; TCRdb keeps only in-frame clonotypes and omits some of them. The sample holds approximately 68,000 clones, around 86% seen once. The CDR3 sequence is 17 residues long. Germline CDR1 is SGHNT and CDR2 is YYREEE (reference sequence). V lost 0 bases and J 3 bases, leaving 19 bases between the germline ends. This sample stems from a study of T cell responses to AZD1222 COVID-19 vaccine. Notes on the study in general: Seropositive status at baseline applied to only a handful of AZD1222 recipients.

The rearrangement uses TRBV5-4 and TRBJ2-7; D possibly corresponds to TRBD2 (7 bases). The sequences come from peripheral blood, collected on day 0 of AZD1222 vaccination. The receptor's source is an adult in good health. The CDR3 protein is CASSLAGSGEGGYEQYF. In DNA, the CDR3 is TGTGCCAGCAGCTTGGCTGGTTCAGGGGAGGGGGGCTACGAGCAGTACTTC. Supplemented by reference TRBV5-4 and TRBJ2-7, the full variable domain reads ETGVTQSPTHLIKTRGQQVTLRCSSQSGHNTVSWYQQALGQGPQFIFQYYREEENGRGNFPPRFSGLQFPNYSSELNVNALELDDSALYLCASSLAGSGEGGYEQYFGPGTRLTVT.